The rows below give T cell receptor beta chains drawn from one sample of a study of persistence of HIV-infected CD4 T cells. These TCRs' antigens remain unknown. TCRdb's table, derived via immunoSEQ multiplex PCR, lists solely in-frame clones and lacks some. This sample has around 35,000 clones, with approximately 90% found just once. Sequences were derived from CD4+ T cells sorted from PBMCs after approximately 19-hour stimulation, sampled from a patient who received antiretroviral therapy. The receptors were sampled from an adult man with HIV who was CMV-seropositive. The CDR3 runs from the conserved cysteine through the conserved F or W. Fields, in order: J gene, clone size, V gene, D gene, CDR3 length, CDR3 protein, CDR3 DNA. D genes are given only for firm matches. Rows may omit the clone size; those that give it use once, few, many or a size class.

j_gene: TRBJ1-5
abundance: few
v_gene: TRBV7-9
d_gene: .
len: 13
CDR3aa: CASSLFNNQPQHF
CDR3nt: TGTGCCAGCAGCTTATTCAACAATCAGCCCCAGCATTTT

j_gene: TRBJ1-2
abundance: .
v_gene: TRBV5-5
d_gene: .
len: 16
CDR3aa: CASSLGGSLYYYGYTF
CDR3nt: TGTGCCAGCAGCCTCGGGGGCAGCCTCTACTACTATGGCTACACCTTC

j_gene: TRBJ1-3
abundance: .
v_gene: TRBV6-5
d_gene: .
len: 15
CDR3aa: CASSPFEALGNTIYF
CDR3nt: TGTGCCAGCAGCCCGTTTGAAGCGTTAGGAAACACCATATATTTT

j_gene: TRBJ1-2
abundance: .
v_gene: TRBV5-4
d_gene: .
len: 15
CDR3aa: CASSLDGETGYGYTF
CDR3nt: TGTGCCAGCAGCTTGGATGGGGAGACGGGATATGGCTACACCTTC

j_gene: TRBJ1-6
abundance: .
v_gene: TRBV30
d_gene: .
len: 14
CDR3aa: CAWNRAAGGSPLHF
CDR3nt: TGTGCCTGGAATCGCGCAGCTGGGGGTTCACCCCTCCACTTT

j_gene: TRBJ2-7
abundance: .
v_gene: TRBV5-1
d_gene: TRBD1
len: 12
CDR3aa: CASSPGQAGQYF
CDR3nt: TGCGCCAGCAGCCCGGGACAGGCCGGGCAGTACTTC

j_gene: TRBJ1-2
abundance: .
v_gene: TRBV15
d_gene: .
len: 13
CDR3aa: CATSSDSVVGYTF
CDR3nt: TGTGCCACCAGCAGCGACTCTGTCGTTGGCTACACCTTC

j_gene: TRBJ2-1
abundance: once
v_gene: TRBV30
d_gene: .
len: 14
CDR3aa: CAWSVSILSNEQFF
CDR3nt: TGTGCCTGGAGTGTAAGTATCCTATCGAATGAGCAGTTCTTC

j_gene: TRBJ2-1
abundance: .
v_gene: TRBV9
d_gene: TRBD2
len: 17
CDR3aa: CASSASGSASSYNEQFF
CDR3nt: TGTGCCAGCAGCGCTAGCGGGAGCGCAAGCTCCTACAATGAGCAGTTCTTC

j_gene: TRBJ2-1
abundance: .
v_gene: TRBV2
d_gene: .
len: 13
CDR3aa: CASSGSRSNEQFF
CDR3nt: TGTGCCAGCAGTGGGTCTAGGTCCAATGAGCAGTTCTTC

j_gene: TRBJ2-1
abundance: .
v_gene: TRBV27
d_gene: .
len: 15
CDR3aa: CASSSKTAGYNEQFF
CDR3nt: TGTGCCAGCAGTTCTAAGACAGCAGGGTACAATGAGCAGTTCTTC

j_gene: TRBJ2-1
abundance: .
v_gene: TRBV7-2
d_gene: .
len: 17
CDR3aa: CASSLGAGMSSYNEQFF
CDR3nt: TGTGCCAGCAGCTTAGGGGCAGGTATGAGCTCCTACAATGAGCAGTTCTTC

j_gene: TRBJ2-7
abundance: .
v_gene: TRBV6-5
d_gene: TRBD1
len: 15
CDR3aa: CASSYSKQGAYEQYF
CDR3nt: TGTGCCAGCAGTTACTCGAAACAGGGGGCGTACGAGCAGTACTTC

j_gene: TRBJ2-3
abundance: .
v_gene: TRBV19
d_gene: TRBD1
len: 17
CDR3aa: CASSMRRQQGDTDTQYF
CDR3nt: TGTGCCAGTAGTATGAGGAGGCAACAGGGGGACACAGATACGCAGTATTTT

j_gene: TRBJ2-2
abundance: once
v_gene: TRBV7-2
d_gene: .
len: 15
CDR3aa: CASSPRTANTGELFF
CDR3nt: TGTGCCAGCAGCCCGAGGACGGCGAACACCGGGGAGCTGTTTTTT

j_gene: TRBJ1-5
abundance: .
v_gene: TRBV2
d_gene: TRBD1
len: 15
CDR3aa: CASSRTGALGQPQHF
CDR3nt: TGTGCCAGCAGTCGTACAGGGGCGCTAGGTCAGCCCCAGCATTTT

j_gene: TRBJ1-1
abundance: .
v_gene: TRBV10-2
d_gene: TRBD1
len: 15
CDR3aa: CASSGLFDRVPEAFF
CDR3nt: TGCGCCAGCAGTGGGCTTTTCGACAGGGTCCCTGAAGCCTTCTTT

j_gene: TRBJ2-5
abundance: .
v_gene: TRBV2
d_gene: .
len: 14
CDR3aa: CASRVGARGETQYF
CDR3nt: TGTGCCAGCAGGGTAGGCGCGAGAGGAGAGACCCAGTACTTC

j_gene: TRBJ1-4
abundance: .
v_gene: TRBV30
d_gene: .
len: 14
CDR3aa: CAWSISMSNEKLFF
CDR3nt: TGTGCCTGGAGCATATCGATGTCAAATGAAAAACTGTTTTTT

j_gene: TRBJ1-1
abundance: .
v_gene: TRBV24-1
d_gene: .
len: 13
CDR3aa: CATRDSMNTEAFF
CDR3nt: TGTGCCACTCGAGACAGTATGAACACTGAAGCTTTCTTT

j_gene: TRBJ1-1
abundance: .
v_gene: TRBV14
d_gene: .
len: 14
CDR3aa: CASSQAVKGTEAFF
CDR3nt: TGTGCCAGCAGCCAAGCCGTAAAAGGCACTGAAGCTTTCTTT

j_gene: TRBJ1-5
abundance: .
v_gene: TRBV3-1/TRBV3-2
d_gene: TRBD1
len: 18
CDR3aa: CASSHAGTGRPSNQPQHF
CDR3nt: TGTGCCAGCAGCCATGCCGGGACAGGGCGCCCTAGCAATCAGCCCCAGCATTTT

j_gene: TRBJ1-2
abundance: .
v_gene: TRBV3-1/TRBV3-2
d_gene: .
len: 15
CDR3aa: CASSLDMAANYGYTF
CDR3nt: TGTGCCAGCAGCCTAGACATGGCCGCTAACTATGGCTACACCTTC

j_gene: TRBJ1-5
abundance: .
v_gene: TRBV28
d_gene: .
len: 14
CDR3aa: CASTPGGGGQPQHF
CDR3nt: TGTGCCAGCACCCCTGGGGGGGGTGGGCAGCCCCAGCATTTT

j_gene: TRBJ2-7
abundance: .
v_gene: TRBV6-7
d_gene: TRBD1
len: 15
CDR3aa: CASNPPGQGSYEQYF
CDR3nt: TGTGCCAGCAATCCTCCGGGACAGGGCTCCTACGAGCAGTACTTC

j_gene: TRBJ1-5
abundance: .
v_gene: TRBV15
d_gene: .
len: 17
CDR3aa: CATSRGGRSGVNQPQHF
CDR3nt: TGTGCCACCAGCAGAGGAGGGAGGTCGGGGGTAAATCAGCCCCAGCATTTT

j_gene: TRBJ1-2
abundance: .
v_gene: TRBV11-2
d_gene: TRBD1
len: 15
CDR3aa: CASSPLGQGRVGYTF
CDR3nt: TGTGCCAGCAGCCCTCTAGGACAGGGCAGGGTTGGCTACACCTTC